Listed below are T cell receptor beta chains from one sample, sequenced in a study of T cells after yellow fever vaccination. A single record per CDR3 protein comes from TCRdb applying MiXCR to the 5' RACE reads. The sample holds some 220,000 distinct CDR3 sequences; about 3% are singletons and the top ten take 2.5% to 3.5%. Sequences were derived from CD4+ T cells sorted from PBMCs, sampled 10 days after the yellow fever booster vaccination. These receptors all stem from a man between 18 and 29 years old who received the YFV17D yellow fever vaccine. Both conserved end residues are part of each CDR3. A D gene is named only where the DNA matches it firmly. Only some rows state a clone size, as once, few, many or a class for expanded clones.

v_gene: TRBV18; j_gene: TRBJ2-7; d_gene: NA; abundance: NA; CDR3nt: TGTGCCAGCTCACGGGGGCCAGGACCCTACGAGCAGTACTTC; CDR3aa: CASSRGPGPYEQYF
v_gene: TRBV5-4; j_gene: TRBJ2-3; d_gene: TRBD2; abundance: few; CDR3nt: TGTGCCAGCAGTGTACATAGCGGGAGCACAGATACGCAGTATTTT; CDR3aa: CASSVHSGSTDTQYF
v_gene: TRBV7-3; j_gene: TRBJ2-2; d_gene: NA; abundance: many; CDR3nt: TGTGCCAGCAGCTTTATGGGGACATCGAACACCGGGGAGCTGTTTTTT; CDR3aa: CASSFMGTSNTGELFF
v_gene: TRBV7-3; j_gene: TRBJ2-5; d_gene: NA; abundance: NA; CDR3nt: TGTGCCAGCAGTTTCAACAGCCGGGAGACCCAGTACTTC; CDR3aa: CASSFNSRETQYF
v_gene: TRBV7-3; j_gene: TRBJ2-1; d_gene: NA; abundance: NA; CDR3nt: TGTGCCAGCAGCTCAGCACCCGGGGGATTGAATGAGCAGTTCTTC; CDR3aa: CASSSAPGGLNEQFF
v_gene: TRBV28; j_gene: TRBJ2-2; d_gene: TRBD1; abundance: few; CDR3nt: TGTGCCAGCAGGTACCGGGACAGGGAAACCGGGGAGCTGTTTTTT; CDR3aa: CASRYRDRETGELFF
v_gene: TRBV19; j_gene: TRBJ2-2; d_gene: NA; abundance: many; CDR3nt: TGTGCCAGTAGCCCTCGACAGGCAGGCACCGGGGAGCTGTTTTTT; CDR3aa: CASSPRQAGTGELFF
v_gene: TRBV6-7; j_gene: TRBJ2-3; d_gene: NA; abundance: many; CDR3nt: TGTGCCAGCAGTTACAGATCAGATACGCAGTATTTT; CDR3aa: CASSYRSDTQYF
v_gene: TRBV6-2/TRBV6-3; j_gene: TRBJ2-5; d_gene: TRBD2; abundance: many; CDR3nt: TGTGCCAGCAGTTCCCGCCGGGAGGTCAAAGAGACCCAGTACTTC; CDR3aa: CASSSRREVKETQYF
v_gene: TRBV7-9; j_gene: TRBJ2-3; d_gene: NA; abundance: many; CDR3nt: TGTGCCAGCAGCCCATTCGGACTCCCAGATACGCAGTATTTT; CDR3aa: CASSPFGLPDTQYF
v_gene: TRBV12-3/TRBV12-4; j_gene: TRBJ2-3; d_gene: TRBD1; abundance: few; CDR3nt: TGTGCCAGCACAGACAGGGCGGCCGGTACGCAGTATTTT; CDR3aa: CASTDRAAGTQYF
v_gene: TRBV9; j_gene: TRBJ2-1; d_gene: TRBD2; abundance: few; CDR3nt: TGTGCCAGCAGCGTGACTAGCGGGGATAGCTACAATGAGCAGTTCTTC; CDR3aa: CASSVTSGDSYNEQFF
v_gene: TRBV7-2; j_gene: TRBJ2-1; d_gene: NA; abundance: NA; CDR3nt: TGTGCCAGCAGCTTAGTGGGCAGGGCTTATGAGCAGTGCTTC; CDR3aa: CASSLVGRAYEQCF